This entry lists 27 T cell receptor beta chains sequenced from one sample in a study of cytomegalovirus exposure and HLA in healthy donors. It was with 60 Vbeta and 13 Jbeta primers that the PCR ran. Profiled with immunoSEQ multiplex PCR; TCRdb holds only in-frame clones, not every one. This sample's table reports 90,000 to 130,000 clones. The sequenced sample was PBMCs. Source of these receptors: a man aged 25-40 years in good health and CMV-seronegative.

As DNA, the CDR3 is TGTGCCAGCTCAGGACAGGGTACTAACTATGGCTACACCTTC. Amino acid sequence: CASSGQGTNYGYTF. The rearrangement links TRBV18 to TRBJ1-2, with TRBD1 matching 8 bases. Trimming cost V 5 bases and J 0 bases; bases outside gene matches: 2. The CDR3 totals 14 residues. Germline V gene lookup returns CDR1 KGHSH and CDR2 LQKENI.

The genes are TRBV6-5 and TRBJ2-1; 12 bases align to TRBD2. Germline lookup yields CDR1 MNHEY and CDR2 SVGAGI. V dropped 2 bases and J dropped 10; count of bases not matched to a gene: 0. The CDR3 contains 13 residues. In nucleotides, the CDR3 is TGTGCCAGCAGTTACCTAGCGGGGGGGGAGCAGTTCTTC. Translated: CASSYLAGGEQFF.

The chain employs TRBV4-3 and TRBJ1-2, with a possible D match to TRBD1 (5 bases). V shed 0 bases and J shed 6 bases, with 14 bases lying between them. CDR3 size: 15 residues. The germline CDR1 and CDR2 sequences are LGHNA and YSLEER. CDR3 sequence reads: CASSQDPGKENGYTF. The CDR3 DNA follows: TGCGCCAGCAGCCAAGATCCAGGGAAGGAAAATGGCTACACCTTC.

The chain is built from TRBV7-2 and TRBJ1-6; no clear D. The CDR3 is 14 amino acids. Germline CDR1 reads SGHTA; CDR2 reads FQGNSA. Trimming took 5 bases from V and 7 from J, leaving 12 bases between them. CDR3 DNA: TGTGCCAGCAGCGAGGGAACATGGAATTCACCCCTCCACTTT. Encoded protein: CASSEGTWNSPLHF.

The V call is TRBV10-3, the J call TRBJ2-7; possibly TRBD1 for D (5 bases). Germline CDR1 and CDR2: ENHRY and SYGVKD. V was cut by 2 bases and J by 1 base, with 12 bases left in between. CDR3 length: 15 residues. CDR3 loop: CAISEPTATSYEQYF. CDR3 DNA sequence: TGTGCCATCAGTGAGCCGACAGCGACTTCCTACGAGCAGTACTTC.

The rearrangement joins TRBV10-2 to TRBJ2-3, with TRBD1 identical over 11 bases. The germline V gene has CDR1 WSHSY and CDR2 SAAADI. The J segment lost 3 bases and the V segment lost 6 bases, leaving 5 bases of the junction unmatched. The CDR3 totals 15 residues. The CDR3 loop reads CASRDRGRGTDTQYF. The DNA of the CDR3 is TGCGCCAGCAGGGACAGGGGGCGAGGGACAGATACGCAGTATTTT.

V and J are TRBV12-5 and TRBJ2-7; TRBD1 agrees at 7 bases. The J segment lost 5 bases and the V segment lost 5 bases, leaving 6 bases of the junction unmatched. CDR3 size: 13 residues. CDR1 and CDR2 (germline): LGHNT, FRNRAP. CDR3 DNA: TGTGCTAGTGGTAGACAGGGCGGAAACGAGCAGTACTTC. Translating it yields CASGRQGGNEQYF.

This chain uses TRBV27 with TRBJ1-2, with TRBD1 as a possible D gene (5 bases). Trimming took off 0 bases at V and 8 bases at J, with 13 bases between the two ends. This CDR3 contains 14 residues. Germline assignment: CDR1 MNHEY and CDR2 SMNVEV (reference sequence). The chain's CDR3 is CASSLSAREAGYTF. The CDR3 coding sequence is TGTGCCAGCAGTTTATCGGCCAGGGAGGCCGGCTACACCTTC.

The chain employs TRBV7-2 and TRBJ2-2; D is possibly TRBD1 (6 bases). V gave up 0 bases and J gave up 3 bases, with 14 bases separating them. The CDR3 is 17 residues long. CDR1 is SGHTA, CDR2 FQGNSA, per germline. The CDR3 DNA sequence: TGTGCCAGCAGCTTAGCGCTGTTGGGGGCGGACACCGGGGAGCTGTTTTTT. It is translated as CASSLALLGADTGELFF. Full variable domain (remainder filled in from reference TRBV7-2 and TRBJ2-2): GAGVSQSPSNKVTEKGKDVELRCDPISGHTALYWYRQSLGQGLEFLIYFQGNSAPDKSGLPSDRFSAERTGGSVSTLTIQRTQQEDSAVYLCASSLALLGADTGELFFGEGSRLTVL.

V gene TRBV5-4 combines with J gene TRBJ2-7; 8 bases are a match to TRBD2. V lost 6 bases to trimming and J lost 4 bases; unmatched junction nucleotides: 9. The CDR3 has 14 amino acids. Germline CDR1 and CDR2: SGHNT and YYREEE (reference sequence). This chain's CDR3 is CASTSTSAIYEQYF. The DNA of the CDR3 is TGTGCCAGCACTTCGACTAGCGCCATTTACGAGCAGTACTTC.

V gene TRBV5-1 combines with J gene TRBJ1-4, with D maybe TRBD1 (5 bases). CDR1 is SGHRS, CDR2 YFSETQ, per germline. V lost 5 bases to trimming and J lost 0 bases, with 11 bases between them. This CDR3 is 15 amino acids long. Written as DNA, the CDR3 is TGCGCCAGCAGGAGGACGGGGGCAACTAATGAAAAACTGTTTTTT. This codes for CASRRTGATNEKLFF.

J is TRBJ2-7 and V is TRBV6-5; TRBD1 might be the D (6 bases). This CDR3 has 16 residues. The ends were cut back, 2 bases at V and 2 bases at J, with 16 bases in the middle. Germline CDR1 MNHEY, CDR2 SVGAGI. The CDR3 DNA reads TGTGCCAGCAGTTACGGGGAGACAGGAGCCACCTACGAGCAGTACTTC. Translating it yields CASSYGETGATYEQYF.

The CDR3 DNA reads TGTGCCAGCAATCGCGCAGGTGTTGGGAGTAGCACAGATACGCAGTATTTT. Encoded protein: CASNRAGVGSSTDTQYF. The chain is built from TRBV28 and TRBJ2-3; weak D call: TRBD2 (5 bases). The CDR3 runs to 17 residues. V was pared by 7 bases and J by 0 bases, with 20 bases between. Germline V CDR1 and CDR2: MDHEN, SYDVKM.

The rearrangement uses TRBV5-4 and TRBJ2-3, with D tentatively TRBD2 (6 bases). Trimming left V 3 bases short and J 5 bases short, with 19 bases between. The CDR3 is 16 residues long. Per the germline V gene, CDR1 is SGHNT and CDR2 is YYREEE (reference sequence). Here the CDR3 DNA reads TGTGCCAGCAGCTCCGGGGGAGCAGCGGTGGGAGATACGCAGTATTTT. It codes for CASSSGGAAVGDTQYF.

The chain carries TRBV21-1 and TRBJ2-5; TRBD2 is the table's D call, not checked against the DNA. TRBV21-1 counts as a pseudogene. The CDR3 spans 16 residues. In DNA, the CDR3 is TGTGCCAGCAGCAAAAGGTCGGGGCCGCGGGGAGAGACCCAGTACTTC. Amino acids: CASSKRSGPRGETQYF.

This sequence joins TRBV19 and TRBJ1-5; D gene uncertain. Germline V CDR1 and CDR2: LNHDA, SQIVND (reference sequence). V was clipped by 3 bases and J by 4 bases, with 16 bases between them. The CDR3 totals 16 residues. The CDR3, as DNA: TGTGCCAGTAGTATTGTTCCGAGACTTAAGAATCAGCCCCAGCATTTT. Translating it yields CASSIVPRLKNQPQHF.

The V and J genes are TRBV5-1 and TRBJ2-7, with D possibly being TRBD1 (6 bases). The germline V and J ends were trimmed by 4 bases and 1 base, with 15 bases remaining between them. CDR1 is SGHRS and CDR2 is YFSETQ in the germline V gene. The CDR3 contains 15 residues. The DNA for the CDR3 is TGCGCCAGCAGCGACGACAGGCGGAATTCCTACGAGCAGTACTTC. Translating gives CASSDDRRNSYEQYF.

For this clone: Other DNA sequences of this sample code for an identical CDR3. The chain links TRBV6-9 to TRBJ1-1; D call uncertain. Trimming removed 6 bases at V and 10 bases at J, with 12 bases between. The germline gives CDR1 MNHGY, CDR2 SVAAGI. This CDR3 contains 11 residues. The CDR3: CASRAHPGAFF. The CDR3 DNA reads TGTGCCAGCAGGGCACATCCTGGAGCTTTCTTT.

V usage is TRBV7-2 and J usage is TRBJ2-1; 10 bases map to TRBD2. This CDR3 comprises 17 residues. With 6 bases clipped from V and 5 bases from J, the junction kept 13 bases outside the gene matches. Germline CDR1 and CDR2: SGHTA and FQGNSA. The CDR3 nucleotides are TGTGCCAGCAGGTTCGGAAGGCTAGCGGGGGACGACAATGAGCAGTTCTTC. Its protein product is CASRFGRLAGDDNEQFF.

The chain recombines TRBV5-1 with TRBJ2-1; the D gene is possibly TRBD1 (6 bases). This CDR3 region has 16 residues. V was clipped by 4 bases and J by 0 bases, with 14 bases between them. Looked up from germline, CDR1 is SGHRS and CDR2 is YFSETQ. CDR3 in amino acids: CASSPTTGSSYNEQFF. DNA for the CDR3: TGCGCCAGCAGCCCGACTACAGGGAGCTCCTACAATGAGCAGTTCTTC.

This chain joins TRBV7-9 and TRBJ1-2; 7 positions match TRBD1. The CDR3 spans 14 residues. Germline assignment: CDR1 SEHNR and CDR2 FQNEAQ (reference sequence). The V gene end was trimmed by 7 bases and the J gene end by 4 bases; junction bases not matched to a gene: 9. Here the CDR3 reads CASNEGAGGYGYTF. CDR3 DNA: TGTGCCAGCAATGAGGGGGCAGGGGGCTATGGCTACACCTTC.

CDR3 in amino acids: CASSPETGGVETQYF. The CDR3 DNA reads as TGTGCCAGCTCACCAGAGACAGGGGGCGTAGAGACCCAGTACTTC. V and J are TRBV18 and TRBJ2-5, with 10 positions matching TRBD1. Germline V gene data show CDR1 as KGHSH and CDR2 as LQKENI. The CDR3 loop spans 15 amino acids. V was pared by 2 bases and J by 4 bases, with 4 bases of the junction left unmatched.

The V call is TRBV6-1, the J call TRBJ2-1, with 13 bases that match TRBD2. J gave up 0 bases and V 3 bases, and 8 bases lay outside the gene matches. CDR1 is MNHNS and CDR2 is SASEGT in the germline V gene. There are 19 residues in the CDR3. This CDR3 is CASSDRLAGGASSYNEQFF. Here the CDR3 DNA reads TGTGCCAGCAGTGACAGACTAGCGGGGGGTGCCAGCTCCTACAATGAGCAGTTCTTC.

This CDR3 is CASSYGQGWEAFF. CDR3 DNA: TGCGCCAGCAGCTACGGACAGGGTTGGGAAGCTTTCTTT. The rearrangement links TRBV5-1 to TRBJ1-1; 8 bases align to TRBD1. With V trimmed by 3 bases and J by 8 bases, 6 bases remained unmatched. The germline V gene encodes CDR1 SGHRS and CDR2 YFSETQ. The CDR3 runs 13 residues.

This chain joins TRBV6-5 and TRBJ2-7; 15 bases are a match to TRBD2. This CDR3 region has 16 residues. Looked up from germline, CDR1 is MNHEY and CDR2 is SVGAGI. The V and J ends lost 0 bases and 5 bases, in that order; junction bases with no gene match: 2. In DNA form, the CDR3 reads TGTGCCAGCAGTTACTCTTGGACTAGCGGGGGGGACGAGCAGTACTTC. Amino acid sequence: CASSYSWTSGGDEQYF.

The chain couples TRBV10-2 to TRBJ1-2, with 7 bases that match TRBD1. The germline V gene encodes CDR1 WSHSY and CDR2 SAAADI. This CDR3 contains 14 residues. J lost 4 bases, V lost 9 bases, and 11 bases had no gene match. CDR3 in DNA: TGCGCCAGACGAGAGCCGGGACAGCGCTATGGCTACACCTTC. It encodes CARREPGQRYGYTF.

The chain couples TRBV19 to TRBJ2-5; tentative D call: TRBD1 (5 bases). The germline gives CDR1 LNHDA, CDR2 SQIVND (reference sequence). Trimming pared 9 bases from V and 4 bases from J, leaving 9 bases between. This CDR3 comprises 11 residues. The CDR3 loop reads CASRVAETQYF. The CDR3 bases are TGTGCCAGCAGGGTTGCAGAGACCCAGTACTTC.